The 22 T cell receptor beta chains listed next were all sequenced from one sample in a study of spatial heterogeneity in lung cancer. TCRdb redid the calling of the 5' RACE reads with MiXCR, one entry per CDR3 protein. The table shows 30,000 to 40,000 distinct CDR3 sequences, with around 6.9% occurring only once. Time point here: blood at routine non-recurrence follow-up after resection. The material was PBMCs, obtained at follow-up. All receptors derive from a male donor with early-stage non-small cell lung cancer.

This clonotype has a handful of counts. The V gene is TRBV30, the J gene TRBJ1-5; a weak D match, TRBD1 (6 bases). CDR1 and CDR2 (germline): GTSNPN, SVGIG (reference sequence). This CDR3 has 13 amino acids. V was cut by 0 bases and J by 5 bases, with 8 bases left in between. The CDR3 nucleotides are TGTGCCTGGAGTGTACAGGGCCATCAGCCCCAGCATTTT. Translation: CAWSVQGHQPQHF.

This clonotype was counted a few times. V and J are TRBV9 and TRBJ2-1; possibly TRBD2 for D (5 bases). The germline V gene encodes CDR1 SGDLS and CDR2 YYNGEE. The V end was cut by 2 bases, the J end by 0 bases, with 9 bases between. The CDR3 length is 15 residues. In nucleotides, the CDR3 is TGTGCCAGCAGCGTCGGGGTGGACTCCTACAATGAGCAGTTCTTC. Protein product: CASSVGVDSYNEQFF.

This clonotype came up many times. V gene TRBV7-2 combines with J gene TRBJ1-2; no clear D. This CDR3 has 15 amino acids. V gave up 5 bases and J gave up 0 bases, with 13 bases separating them. The V gene's germline CDR1 is SGHTA and CDR2 FQGNSA. CDR3 protein: CASSPVGDTNYGYTF. CDR3 nucleotides: TGTGCCAGCAGCCCCGTCGGCGACACTAACTATGGCTACACCTTC.

This clonotype was observed many times. The J gene is TRBJ1-2, the V gene TRBV12-3 or TRBV12-4; 10 bases are shared with TRBD1. The CDR3 loop spans 13 amino acids. Trimming cost V 6 bases and J 6 bases; bases outside gene matches: 4. Here the CDR3 reads CASRRGQGNGYTF. CDR3 nucleotides: TGTGCCAGCAGACGGGGACAGGGGAATGGCTACACCTTC.

This clonotype was seen many times. Here the CDR3 reads CSAAGQGDESPLHF. Written as DNA, the CDR3 is TGCAGTGCCGCCGGACAGGGGGATGAGTCACCCCTCCACTTT. The chain combines TRBV20-1 with TRBJ1-6, with 10 bases that match TRBD1. From germline, CDR1 is DFQATT and CDR2 SNEGSKA (reference sequence). The V segment lost 6 bases and the J segment 10 bases; nucleotides outside the gene matches: 9. The CDR3 loop spans 14 amino acids.

This clonotype was seen at least ten times. CDR3 region: CSARGPRGDEQYF. CDR3 DNA sequence: TGCAGTGCTAGAGGACCGCGAGGAGACGAGCAGTACTTC. The gene calls are TRBV20-1 and TRBJ2-7; D gene unclear. V dropped 1 base and J dropped 5 bases, with 12 bases sitting between them. CDR3 length: 13 amino acids. CDR1 is DFQATT, CDR2 SNEGSKA, per germline (reference sequence).

The sample holds many counts of this clonotype. This chain connects TRBV7-8 to TRBJ2-1, with 7 bases that match TRBD1. There are 17 residues in the CDR3. The germline V gene encodes CDR1 SGHVS and CDR2 FQNEAQ. V dropped 3 bases and J dropped 4; count of bases not matched to a gene: 12. The CDR3 nucleotides read TGTGCCAGCAGCTTCGGGGAACGGGACAGTGAATACAATGAGCAGTTCTTC. This translates into CASSFGERDSEYNEQFF.

This clonotype came up many times. The chain employs TRBV2 and TRBJ1-5; 7 nucleotides line up with TRBD1. Unmatched junction bases numbered 11, after V lost 5 bases and J lost 7 bases. The germline gives CDR1 SNHLY, CDR2 FYNNEI. CDR3 length: 15 residues. The DNA for the CDR3 is TGTGCCAGCAGTTACAGGGGTACGAAGGGACAGCCCCAGCATTTT. Translated: CASSYRGTKGQPQHF.

As to this clonotype: A clone one base away is much larger, so this may be a read error. This rearrangement joins TRBV4-1 to TRBJ2-7, with 10 bases that match TRBD1. CDR1 and CDR2 from the germline V gene are MGHRA and YSYEKL. There are 12 residues in the CDR3. CDR3 residues: CTSMGDRGEQYF. The CDR3 nucleotides read TGCACCAGCATGGGGGACAGGGGCGAGCAGTACTTC.

This clonotype was seen ten or more times. This CDR3 reads CASSSEPLSPLHF. The DNA of the CDR3 is TGTGCCAGCAGCTCCGAACCCCTTTCACCCCTCCACTTT. The J gene is TRBJ1-6, the V gene TRBV7-8; no clear D. Trimming took 4 bases from V and 9 from J, leaving 10 bases between them. The CDR3 covers 13 residues. Germline CDR1 and CDR2: SGHVS and FQNEAQ. Based on the CDR3 plus reference TRBV7-8 and TRBJ1-6, the full variable domain is GAGVSQSPRYKVAKRGQDVALRCDPISGHVSLFWYQQALGQGPEFLTYFQNEAQLDKSGLPSDRFFAERPEGSVSTLKIQRTQQEDSAVYLCASSSEPLSPLHFGNGTRLTVT.

Ten or more counts support this clonotype. J is TRBJ2-5 and V is TRBV4-2; D possibly corresponds to TRBD2 (7 bases). CDR1 LGHNA and CDR2 YNFKEQ come from the germline V gene. CDR3 length equals 15 residues. Trimming took 0 bases from V and 5 from J, leaving 13 bases between them. CDR3 in amino acids: CASSQDLGGRETQYF. The CDR3 DNA reads TGTGCCAGCAGCCAAGATCTCGGGGGGCGGGAGACCCAGTACTTC.

This clonotype was detected many times. The chain carries TRBV5-5 and TRBJ2-6; D not certain. Trimming cost V 1 base and J 1 base, with 12 bases left between them. The CDR3 loop spans 17 amino acids. Germline CDR1 is SGHKS and CDR2 is YYEKEE (reference sequence). The CDR3 loop reads CASSLILMESGANVLTF. As DNA, the CDR3 is TGTGCCAGCAGCTTGATCCTGATGGAATCTGGGGCCAACGTCCTGACTTTC.

This clonotype has at least ten counts. The rearrangement links TRBV7-9 to TRBJ2-3; TRBD1 aligns across 9 bases. The germline V gene has CDR1 SEHNR and CDR2 FQNEAQ (reference sequence). This CDR3 contains 14 residues. J gave up 6 bases and V 5 bases, and 6 bases lay outside the gene matches. CDR3 in amino acids: CASSTGQGSDTQYF. CDR3 DNA: TGTGCCAGCAGCACGGGACAGGGAAGCGATACGCAGTATTTT. Looking up the rest from reference TRBV7-9 and TRBJ2-3 gives the full variable domain: DTGVSQNPRHKITKRGQNVTFRCDPISEHNRLYWYRQTLGQGPEFLTYFQNEAQLEKSRLLSDRFSAERPKGSFSTLEIQRTEQGDSAMYLCASSTGQGSDTQYFGPGTRLTVL.

This clonotype was seen many times. The chain links TRBV10-3 to TRBJ2-5; D remains unclear. The germline V gene has CDR1 ENHRY and CDR2 SYGVKD. This CDR3 has 15 residues. The germline V and J ends were trimmed by 2 bases and 2 bases, with 12 bases remaining between them. Here the CDR3 DNA reads TGTGCCATCAGTGAGAGGAAGGACGGGCAAGAGACCCAGTACTTC. This translates into CAISERKDGQETQYF.

V gene TRBV9 combines with J gene TRBJ2-5; D not resolved. Germline CDR1 SGDLS, CDR2 YYNGEE. V shed 4 bases and J shed 5 bases, with 15 bases lying between them. The CDR3 extends over 14 amino acids. The CDR3 loop is CASSQQGFRETQYF. The CDR3 DNA reads as TGTGCCAGCAGCCAACAAGGATTCCGGGAGACCCAGTACTTC.

This clonotype was counted at least ten times. The genes are TRBV12-3 or TRBV12-4 and TRBJ2-1, with 13 bases matching TRBD2. The ends lost 6 bases at V and 3 bases at J; junction bases unmatched: 5. CDR3 size: 16 residues. CDR3 sequence (DNA): TGTGCCAGCAGCGGAGGGACTAGCGGGGACTACAATGAGCAGTTCTTC. As protein: CASSGGTSGDYNEQFF.

The chain uses TRBV29-1 and TRBJ2-7; a possible D gene is TRBD2 (5 bases). The CDR3 sequence is 10 residues long. V lost 6 bases to trimming and J lost 4 bases, with 7 bases between them. CDR1 is SQVTM and CDR2 is ANQGSEA in the germline V gene. CDR3 loop: CSVGEYEQYF. CDR3 DNA sequence: TGCAGCGTCGGGGAGTACGAGCAGTACTTC.

This clonotype was seen many times. CDR3 nucleotide sequence: TGTGCCAGCAGCTTAACAGACAGGTCCAACTATGGCTACACCTTC. This encodes CASSLTDRSNYGYTF. The chain recombines TRBV11-1 with TRBJ1-2; perhaps TRBD1 as D (6 bases). CDR3 size: 15 residues. Germline V lookup: CDR1 SGHAT, CDR2 FQDESV (reference sequence). The V end lost 2 bases, the J end lost 2 bases, and 12 bases lay between the germline ends.

This clonotype was detected many times. The chain links TRBV12-3 or TRBV12-4 to TRBJ1-5, with 7 bases aligning to TRBD1. With 4 bases clipped from V and 6 bases from J, the junction kept 12 bases outside the gene matches. There are 16 residues in the CDR3. DNA for the CDR3: TGTGCCAGCAGTTCCGGGACAGCGGGAAACTTTCAGCCCCAGCATTTT. It codes for CASSSGTAGNFQPQHF.

Many counts were recorded for this clonotype. J is TRBJ2-4 and V is TRBV28, with TRBD1 matching 9 bases. This CDR3 is 13 amino acids long. V was clipped by 6 bases and J by 4 bases; unmatched bases: 1. CDR1 is MDHEN and CDR2 is SYDVKM in the germline V gene. In nucleotides, the CDR3 is TGTGCCAGCAGAGGACAGGGGAAAAACATTCAGTACTTC. Encoded protein: CASRGQGKNIQYF.

The V and J genes are TRBV12-3 or TRBV12-4 and TRBJ2-7; D is possibly TRBD2 (5 bases). The CDR3 runs to 14 residues. Trimming took off 3 bases at V and 0 bases at J, with 9 bases between the two ends. The CDR3 spells CASSFGETSYEQYF. CDR3 in DNA: TGTGCCAGCAGTTTCGGGGAGACCTCCTACGAGCAGTACTTC.

The chain combines TRBV2 with TRBJ2-3; a weak D match, TRBD2 (5 bases). Germline-derived CDR1 and CDR2 are SNHLY and FYNNEI. The ends were cut back, 3 bases at V and 7 bases at J, with 8 bases in the middle. The CDR3 covers 12 residues. CDR3 sequence (DNA): TGTGCCAGCAGTGACGGGGTGAATACGCAGTATTTT. It encodes CASSDGVNTQYF.